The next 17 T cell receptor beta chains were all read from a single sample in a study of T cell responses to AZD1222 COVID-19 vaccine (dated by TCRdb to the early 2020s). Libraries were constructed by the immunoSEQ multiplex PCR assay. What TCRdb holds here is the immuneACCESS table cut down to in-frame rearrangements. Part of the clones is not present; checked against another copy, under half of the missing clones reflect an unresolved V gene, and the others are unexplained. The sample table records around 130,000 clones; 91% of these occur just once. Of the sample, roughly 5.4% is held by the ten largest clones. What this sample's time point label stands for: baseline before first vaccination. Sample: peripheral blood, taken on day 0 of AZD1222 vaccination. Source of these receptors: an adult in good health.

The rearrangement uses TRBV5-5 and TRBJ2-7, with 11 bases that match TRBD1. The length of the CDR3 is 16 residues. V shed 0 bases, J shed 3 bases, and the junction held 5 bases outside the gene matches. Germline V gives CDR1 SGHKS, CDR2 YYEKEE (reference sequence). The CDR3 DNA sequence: TGTGCCAGCAGCTTGGGGACAGGGGGCCACGGCTACGAGCAGTACTTC. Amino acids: CASSLGTGGHGYEQYF. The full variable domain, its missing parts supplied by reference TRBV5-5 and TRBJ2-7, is DAGVTQSPTHLIKTRGQQVTLRCSPISGHKSVSWYQQVLGQGPQFIFQYYEKEERGRGNFPDRFSARQFPNYSSELNVNALLLGDSALYLCASSLGTGGHGYEQYFGPGTRLTVT.

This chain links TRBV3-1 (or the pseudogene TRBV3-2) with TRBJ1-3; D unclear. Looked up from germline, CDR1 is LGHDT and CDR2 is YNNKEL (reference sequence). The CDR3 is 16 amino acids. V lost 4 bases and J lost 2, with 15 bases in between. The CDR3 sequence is CASSLPGPDPGNTIYF. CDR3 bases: TGTGCCAGCAGCCTTCCTGGGCCTGACCCTGGAAACACCATATATTTT.

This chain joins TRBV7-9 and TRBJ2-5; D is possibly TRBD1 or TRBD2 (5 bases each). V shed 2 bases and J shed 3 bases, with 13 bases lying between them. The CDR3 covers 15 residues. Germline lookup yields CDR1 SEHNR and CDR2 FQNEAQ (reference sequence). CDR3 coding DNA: TGTGCCAGCAGCTTATCGGGGCCGGCAGAAGAGACCCAGTACTTC. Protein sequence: CASSLSGPAEETQYF.

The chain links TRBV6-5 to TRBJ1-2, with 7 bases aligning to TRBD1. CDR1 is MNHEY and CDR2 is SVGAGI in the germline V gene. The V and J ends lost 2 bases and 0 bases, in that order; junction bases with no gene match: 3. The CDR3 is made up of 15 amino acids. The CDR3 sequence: CASSYLGQANYGYTF. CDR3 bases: TGTGCCAGCAGTTACCTTGGACAGGCTAACTATGGCTACACCTTC.

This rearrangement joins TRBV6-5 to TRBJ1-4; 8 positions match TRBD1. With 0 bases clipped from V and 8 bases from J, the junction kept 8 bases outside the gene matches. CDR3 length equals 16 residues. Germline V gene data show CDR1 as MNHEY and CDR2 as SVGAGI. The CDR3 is CASSYSYQGAREKLFF. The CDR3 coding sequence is TGTGCCAGCAGTTACTCCTATCAGGGGGCAAGAGAAAAACTGTTTTTT.

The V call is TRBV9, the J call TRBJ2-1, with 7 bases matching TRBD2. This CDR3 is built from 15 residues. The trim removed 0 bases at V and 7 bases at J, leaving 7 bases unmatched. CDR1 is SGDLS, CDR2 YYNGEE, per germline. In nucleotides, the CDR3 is TGTGCCAGCAGCGTAGCAGCGGGCGGGGGAAATGAGCAGTTCTTC. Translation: CASSVAAGGGNEQFF.

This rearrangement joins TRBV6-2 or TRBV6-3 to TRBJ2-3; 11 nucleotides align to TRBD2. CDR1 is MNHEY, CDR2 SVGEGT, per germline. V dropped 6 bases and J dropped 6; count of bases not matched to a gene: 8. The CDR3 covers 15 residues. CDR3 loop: CASSQLAGAPDTQYF. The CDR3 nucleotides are TGTGCCAGCAGCCAACTAGCGGGGGCGCCGGATACGCAGTATTTT.

In DNA, the CDR3 is TGTGCCAGCAGCCCCGCTGGGAGCTACGAGCAGTACTTC. Translating gives CASSPAGSYEQYF. The chain joins TRBV5-4 to TRBJ2-7, with D possibly matching TRBD2 (5 bases). This CDR3 comprises 13 residues. The germline V gene encodes CDR1 SGHNT and CDR2 YYREEE (reference sequence). V was pared by 4 bases and J by 3 bases, with 11 bases between. The entire variable domain, with the rest obtained from reference TRBV5-4 and TRBJ2-7, is as follows: ETGVTQSPTHLIKTRGQQVTLRCSSQSGHNTVSWYQQALGQGPQFIFQYYREEENGRGNFPPRFSGLQFPNYSSELNVNALELDDSALYLCASSPAGSYEQYFGPGTRLTVT.

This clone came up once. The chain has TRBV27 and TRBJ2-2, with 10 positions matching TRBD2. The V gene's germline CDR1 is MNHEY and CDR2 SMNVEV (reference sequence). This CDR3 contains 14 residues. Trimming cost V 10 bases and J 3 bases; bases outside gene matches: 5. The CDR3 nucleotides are TGTGCCACAACTAGCGGGATGGACACCGGGGAGCTGTTTTTT. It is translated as CATTSGMDTGELFF.

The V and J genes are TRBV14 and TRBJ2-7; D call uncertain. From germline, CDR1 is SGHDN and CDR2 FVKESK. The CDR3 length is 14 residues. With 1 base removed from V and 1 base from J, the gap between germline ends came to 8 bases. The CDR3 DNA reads TGTGCCAGCAGCCAAGGCCTTCCTTCCTACGAGCAGTACTTC. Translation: CASSQGLPSYEQYF.

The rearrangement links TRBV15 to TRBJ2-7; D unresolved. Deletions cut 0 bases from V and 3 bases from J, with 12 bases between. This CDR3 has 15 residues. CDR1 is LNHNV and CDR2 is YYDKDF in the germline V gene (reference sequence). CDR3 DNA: TGTGCCACCAGCAGAGATATTGATCCCTTCTACGAGCAGTACTTC. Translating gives CATSRDIDPFYEQYF.

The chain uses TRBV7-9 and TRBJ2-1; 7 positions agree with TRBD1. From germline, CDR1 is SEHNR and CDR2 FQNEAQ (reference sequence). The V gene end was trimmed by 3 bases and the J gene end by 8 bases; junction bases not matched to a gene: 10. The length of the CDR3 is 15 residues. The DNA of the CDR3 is TGTGCCAGCAGCTTCGCGGGCAGGGGGAGAGATGAGCAGTTCTTC. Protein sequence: CASSFAGRGRDEQFF.

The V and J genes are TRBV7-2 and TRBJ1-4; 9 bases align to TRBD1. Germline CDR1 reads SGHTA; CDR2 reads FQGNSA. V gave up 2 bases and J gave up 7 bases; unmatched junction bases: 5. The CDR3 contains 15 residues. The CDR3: CASSLSGQGSEKLFF. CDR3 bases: TGTGCCAGCAGCTTATCGGGACAGGGAAGTGAAAAACTGTTTTTT.

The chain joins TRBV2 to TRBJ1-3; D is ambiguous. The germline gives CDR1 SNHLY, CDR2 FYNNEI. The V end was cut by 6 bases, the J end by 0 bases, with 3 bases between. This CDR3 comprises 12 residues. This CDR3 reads CASRTSGNTIYF. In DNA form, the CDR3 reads TGTGCCAGCAGGACCTCTGGAAACACCATATATTTT. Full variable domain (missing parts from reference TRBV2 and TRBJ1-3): EPEVTQTPSHQVTQMGQEVILRCVPISNHLYFYWYRQILGQKVEFLVSFYNNEISEKSEIFDDQFSVERPDGSNFTLKIRSTKLEDSAMYFCASRTSGNTIYFGEGSWLTVV.

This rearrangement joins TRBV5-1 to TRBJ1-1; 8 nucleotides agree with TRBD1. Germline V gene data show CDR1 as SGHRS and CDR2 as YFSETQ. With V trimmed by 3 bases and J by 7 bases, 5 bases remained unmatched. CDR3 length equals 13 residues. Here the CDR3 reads CASSSTGADEAFF. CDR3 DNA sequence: TGCGCCAGCAGCTCGACAGGGGCCGATGAAGCTTTCTTT.

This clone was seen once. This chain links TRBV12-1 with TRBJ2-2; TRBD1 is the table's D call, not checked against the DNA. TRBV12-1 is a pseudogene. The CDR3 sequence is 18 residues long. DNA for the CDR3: TGTGCCAGCAGCTTTGGGACCTACAGGGGGCGTAACACCGGGGAGCTGTTTTTT. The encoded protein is CASSFGTYRGRNTGELFF.

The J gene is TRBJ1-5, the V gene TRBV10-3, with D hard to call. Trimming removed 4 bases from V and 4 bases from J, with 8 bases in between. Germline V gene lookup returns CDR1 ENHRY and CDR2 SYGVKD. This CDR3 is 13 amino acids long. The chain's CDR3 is CAISVKGNQPQHF. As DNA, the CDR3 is TGTGCCATCAGTGTCAAAGGGAATCAGCCCCAGCATTTT.